The clone carrying this T cell receptor (beta chain) was seen a few times. Its antigen is still unknown. The record originates from a study of molecular identifiers for immune sequencing clone quantification. Points from the study as a whole: Over 98% of CMV-specific effector molecules, but under 1% of naive ones, were in clones above 20 copies.

It was with previously described methods and listed TCR primers that bulk TCR libraries were made. A single record per CDR3 protein comes from TCRdb applying MiXCR to the PCR reads. The sample carries about 640,000 distinct CDR3 sequences, just under 20% recorded once. Sorting selected naive CD8 T cells with a CD8+CD4-CCR7+CD45RA+ phenotype. The material sequenced was naive CD8+ T cells from blood, with Jurkat cell RNA spiked in. The sample's subset: FACS-sorted CD8+CD4-CCR7+CD45RA+ naive T cells. The sequence was collected from a human donor in good health. Some libraries in this study had Jurkat cell RNA spiked in.

The CDR3 region is CASSLFGTVDTEAFF. CDR3 DNA: TGTGCCAGCAGCTTGTTCGGGACAGTAGACACTGAAGCTTTCTTT. J is TRBJ1-1 and V is TRBV5-8; 7 bases are a match to TRBD1. This CDR3 has 15 amino acids. V trimming: 1 base; J trimming: 3 bases; junction bases outside the gene matches: 6. The germline CDR1 and CDR2 sequences are SGHTS and YDEGEE.